A single sample gave rise to the 19 T cell receptor beta chains below, sequenced in a study of OX40 agonist ivuxolimab in advanced cancers. Sequencing used immunoSEQ multiplex PCR; TCRdb keeps in-frame clones, though not all of them. The sample has roughly 68,000 clones, around 89% seen once. The material was CD4+ or CD8+ T cells sorted from blood, obtained in a trial of the OX40 agonist ivuxolimab. The receptors were gathered from an adult with an advanced solid tumor such as melanoma, head and neck, liver or kidney cancer.

This chain's CDR3 is CATSSLRGNQPQHF. Written as DNA, the CDR3 is TGTGCCACCAGCTCCCTGAGGGGGAACCAGCCCCAGCATTTT. V is TRBV15 and J is TRBJ1-5; tentative D call: TRBD1 (6 bases). V shed 5 bases and J shed 7 bases, with 15 bases lying between them. This CDR3 spans 14 amino acids. CDR1 is LNHNV and CDR2 is YYDKDF in the germline V gene (reference sequence).

The chain recombines TRBV7-2 with TRBJ2-2; no clear D. Germline-derived CDR1 and CDR2 are SGHTA and FQGNSA. The ends were cut back, 2 bases at V and 6 bases at J, with 7 bases in the middle. The CDR3 totals 13 residues. In nucleotides, the CDR3 is TGTGCCAGCAGCTTATTGGGGTCCGGGGAGCTGTTTTTT. Amino acid sequence: CASSLLGSGELFF. Looking up the rest from reference TRBV7-2 and TRBJ2-2 gives the full variable domain: GAGVSQSPSNKVTEKGKDVELRCDPISGHTALYWYRQSLGQGLEFLIYFQGNSAPDKSGLPSDRFSAERTGGSVSTLTIQRTQQEDSAVYLCASSLLGSGELFFGEGSRLTVL.

The genes are TRBV19 and TRBJ2-7; no clear D. Germline assignment: CDR1 LNHDA and CDR2 SQIVND (reference sequence). The V gene lost 6 bases and the J gene lost 4 bases, with 19 bases spanning the gap. The CDR3 is 15 amino acids. The CDR3 loop reads CASSKSAWDFYEQYF. CDR3 DNA: TGTGCCAGTAGCAAAAGCGCGTGGGATTTTTACGAGCAGTACTTC.

The CDR3 nucleotides are TGCGCCAGCAGGGAGGGCCCCTACGAGCAGTACTTC. Translated, it gives CASREGPYEQYF. V and J are TRBV5-1 and TRBJ2-7; D perhaps matches TRBD2 (6 bases). The CDR3 length is 12 residues. CDR1 is SGHRS and CDR2 is YFSETQ in the germline V gene. Trimming cost V 5 bases and J 2 bases, with 8 bases left between them. The full variable domain, in which reference TRBV5-1 and TRBJ2-7 provide the parts outside the CDR3, is KAGVTQTPRYLIKTRGQQVTLSCSPISGHRSVSWYQQTPGQGLQFLFEYFSETQRNKGNFPGRFSGRQFSNSRSEMNVSTLELGDSALYLCASREGPYEQYFGPGTRLTVT.

This clone is medium-sized within its sample. The V and J genes are TRBV19 and TRBJ1-2; TRBD1 might be the D (6 bases). This CDR3 is 13 amino acids long. The germline V and J ends were trimmed by 5 bases and 3 bases, with 10 bases remaining between them. Germline lookup yields CDR1 LNHDA and CDR2 SQIVND (reference sequence). The CDR3 sequence is CASSAGHYYGYTF. CDR3 sequence (DNA): TGTGCCAGTAGTGCGGGACATTACTATGGCTACACCTTC. Full variable domain (missing parts from reference TRBV19 and TRBJ1-2): DGGITQSPKYLFRKEGQNVTLSCEQNLNHDAMYWYRQDPGQGLRLIYYSQIVNDFQKGDIAEGYSVSREKKESFPLTVTSAQKNPTAFYLCASSAGHYYGYTFGSGTRLTVV.

This clone was detected once. The chain couples TRBV5-4 to TRBJ1-3; no clear D. Germline CDR1 reads SGHNT; CDR2 reads YYREEE (reference sequence). V lost 2 bases to trimming and J lost 0 bases, with 6 bases between them. The CDR3 spans 14 residues. CDR3: CASSFGSSGNTIYF. The CDR3, as DNA: TGTGCCAGCAGCTTTGGTTCCTCTGGAAACACCATATATTTT. Based on the CDR3 plus reference TRBV5-4 and TRBJ1-3, the full variable domain is ETGVTQSPTHLIKTRGQQVTLRCSSQSGHNTVSWYQQALGQGPQFIFQYYREEENGRGNFPPRFSGLQFPNYSSELNVNALELDDSALYLCASSFGSSGNTIYFGEGSWLTVV.

This rearrangement joins TRBV10-1 to TRBJ2-1; the match to TRBD1 covers 8 bases. The V and J ends lost 3 bases and 4 bases, in that order; junction bases with no gene match: 8. The CDR3 contains 16 residues. Germline CDR1 WNHNN, CDR2 SYGVQD (reference sequence). The CDR3 nucleotides are TGCGCCAGCAGTGAATCAGCCAGGGGGCGTTACAATGAGCAGTTCTTC. Protein sequence: CASSESARGRYNEQFF.

This CDR3 reads CASSFGGSSSYEQYF. Written as DNA, the CDR3 is TGTGCCAGCAGTTTTGGGGGGTCTAGCTCCTACGAGCAGTACTTC. The chain combines TRBV27 with TRBJ2-7, with a tentative D call TRBD2 (6 bases). V dropped 3 bases and J dropped 0 bases, with 12 bases sitting between them. CDR1 and CDR2 (germline): MNHEY, SMNVEV (reference sequence). The CDR3 spans 15 residues.

The CDR3 bases are TGTGCCAGTAGCCTTGGCGGAGACAATGAGCAGTTCTTC. Translated: CASSLGGDNEQFF. This chain uses TRBV19 with TRBJ2-1; no clear D. Trimming cost V 6 bases and J 5 bases, with 11 bases left between them. CDR3 length: 13 residues. Germline V gene sequence: CDR1 LNHDA, CDR2 SQIVND (reference sequence).

V gene TRBV27 combines with J gene TRBJ2-1; D is undetermined. The CDR3 is 12 residues long. V shed 6 bases and J shed 6 bases, with 9 bases lying between them. Germline lookup yields CDR1 MNHEY and CDR2 SMNVEV (reference sequence). CDR3 DNA: TGTGCCAGCAGAATCGGTGGCAATGAGCAGTTCTTC. Translated: CASRIGGNEQFF.

The chain uses TRBV14 and TRBJ2-7; D gene uncertain. The germline CDR1 and CDR2 sequences are SGHDN and FVKESK. V lost 0 bases and J lost 4, with 13 bases in between. The CDR3 has 15 residues. CDR3 loop: CASSQDVGAGYEQYF. The CDR3 DNA reads as TGTGCCAGCAGCCAAGATGTCGGAGCCGGTTACGAGCAGTACTTC.

V and J are TRBV5-1 and TRBJ2-7, with D tentatively TRBD1 or TRBD2 (5 bases each). Germline CDR1 is SGHRS and CDR2 is YFSETQ. This CDR3 has 15 amino acids. The ends were cut back, 4 bases at V and 0 bases at J, with 14 bases in the middle. CDR3 coding DNA: TGCGCCAGCAGCCCCCGGGCAGGGACCTCCTACGAGCAGTACTTC. This codes for CASSPRAGTSYEQYF.

The chain couples TRBV19 to TRBJ2-7; D not certain. Trimming shortened V by 3 bases and J by 3 bases, and 12 bases separated the two germline ends. Germline CDR1 and CDR2: LNHDA and SQIVND (reference sequence). This CDR3 is built from 14 residues. The CDR3 is CASSMAYTGYEQYF. CDR3 bases: TGTGCCAGTAGTATGGCGTACACGGGCTACGAGCAGTACTTC.

This chain links TRBV27 with TRBJ2-7, with D hard to call. V lost 4 bases and J 0 bases, leaving 7 bases between the germline ends. The germline CDR1 and CDR2 sequences are MNHEY and SMNVEV (reference sequence). This CDR3 region has 13 residues. In DNA form, the CDR3 reads TGTGCCAGCAGTTGGGGTTTCTCCTACGAGCAGTACTTC. Translating gives CASSWGFSYEQYF.

The chain is built from TRBV27 and TRBJ2-7, with D perhaps assigned TRBD1 or TRBD2 (5 bases each). Looked up from germline, CDR1 is MNHEY and CDR2 is SMNVEV (reference sequence). The ends were cut back, 5 bases at V and 4 bases at J, with 21 bases in the middle. CDR3 size: 16 residues. The CDR3 DNA reads as TGTGCCAGCAGTCGCACCGGGACGGCCACTTCGTACGAGCAGTACTTC. Its protein is CASSRTGTATSYEQYF.

The V and J genes are TRBV5-1 and TRBJ2-7; D could derive from TRBD1 or TRBD2 (6 bases each). CDR1 and CDR2 from the germline V gene are SGHRS and YFSETQ. The V gene lost 5 bases and the J gene lost 6 bases, with 9 bases spanning the gap. The length of the CDR3 is 11 residues. CDR3 in DNA: TGCGCCAGCAGTCGGGGGCCCGAGCAGTACTTC. It specifies CASSRGPEQYF. Full variable domain (missing parts from reference TRBV5-1 and TRBJ2-7): KAGVTQTPRYLIKTRGQQVTLSCSPISGHRSVSWYQQTPGQGLQFLFEYFSETQRNKGNFPGRFSGRQFSNSRSEMNVSTLELGDSALYLCASSRGPEQYFGPGTRLTVT.

The CDR3 DNA reads TGTGCCAGCAGCTTAAGCCTGGCGGTGGCAACTAATGAAAAACTGTTTTTT. Residues: CASSLSLAVATNEKLFF. The chain couples TRBV7-2 to TRBJ1-4; D is undetermined. CDR3 size: 17 residues. Per the germline V gene, CDR1 is SGHTA and CDR2 is FQGNSA. With 2 bases removed from V and 0 bases from J, the gap between germline ends came to 13 bases.

The rearrangement uses TRBV27 and TRBJ2-2, with a possible D match to TRBD1 (5 bases). Trimming pared 0 bases from V and 7 bases from J, leaving 15 bases between. The CDR3 extends over 16 amino acids. CDR1 is MNHEY and CDR2 is SMNVEV in the germline V gene (reference sequence). Written as DNA, the CDR3 is TGTGCCAGCAGTTTATCGGGCAGGGTGAGGTTCGGGGAGCTGTTTTTT. It translates to CASSLSGRVRFGELFF.

V usage is TRBV7-8 and J usage is TRBJ1-1; D is unclear. Per the germline V gene, CDR1 is SGHVS and CDR2 is FQNEAQ. The length of the CDR3 is 12 residues. V was shortened by 7 bases and J by 4 bases, with 10 bases between the two germline ends. The CDR3 reads CASMGLGTEAFF. The CDR3 coding sequence is TGTGCCAGCATGGGTCTGGGCACTGAAGCTTTCTTT.